The 24 T cell receptor beta chains below were found in one sample sequenced in a study of blood T cell repertoires in COVID-19. Method: immunoSEQ multiplex PCR; TCRdb's copy keeps in-frame clones and lacks some. The repertoire consists of 200,000 to 250,000 clones, with around 82% occurring once and the leading ten covering approximately 4.8%. Specimen: PBMCs or T cells enriched from blood (not recorded which). These TCRs come from a woman between 45 and 60 years old who had been exposed to COVID-19.

A note on this clone: The limits of the CDR3 on the DNA are not certain, so only TCRdb's listed CDR3 is given. The rearrangement links TRBV19 to TRBJ1-5; the tabulated D call, TRBD1, remains unverified against the DNA. Germline V CDR1 and CDR2: LNHDA, SQIVND (reference sequence). The length of the CDR3 is 16 amino acids, counting both ends. This chain's CDR3 is CASTSVPGAANQPQHF.

The chain carries TRBV7-9 and TRBJ1-3; maybe TRBD1 (5 bases). The germline V and J ends were trimmed by 5 bases and 0 bases, with 14 bases remaining between them. This CDR3 contains 16 residues. CDR1 is SEHNR and CDR2 is FQNEAQ in the germline V gene (reference sequence). CDR3 sequence: CASSAGRLISGNTIYF. The CDR3 DNA sequence: TGTGCCAGCAGCGCGGGACGGTTAATCTCTGGAAACACCATATATTTT.

The rearrangement links TRBV5-8 to TRBJ1-6; D not resolved. V shed 1 base and J shed 7 bases, with 9 bases lying between them. The V gene's germline CDR1 is SGHTS and CDR2 YDEGEE. The CDR3 length is 14 residues. This chain's CDR3 is CASSLRGENSPLHF. CDR3 DNA sequence: TGTGCCAGCAGCTTGCGGGGTGAAAATTCACCCCTCCACTTT.

The chain links TRBV5-4 to TRBJ1-2; D uncertain. CDR3 length equals 12 residues. CDR1 SGHNT and CDR2 YYREEE come from the germline V gene (reference sequence). Trimming took off 0 bases at V and 11 bases at J, with 11 bases between the two ends. The CDR3 reads CASSLEPRGYTF. CDR3 sequence (DNA): TGTGCCAGCAGCTTGGAACCCCGGGGATACACCTTC.

V gene TRBV7-9 combines with J gene TRBJ1-1, with 7 bases matching TRBD1. Germline assignment: CDR1 SEHNR and CDR2 FQNEAQ (reference sequence). The CDR3 has 12 amino acids. V gave up 1 base and J gave up 8 bases; unmatched junction bases: 1. CDR3 residues: CASSLVGQEAFF. The CDR3 DNA reads TGTGCCAGCAGCTTAGTGGGACAGGAAGCTTTCTTT.

The sample holds one count of this clone. This sequence joins TRBV11-2 and TRBJ1-3, with a tentative D call TRBD1 (6 bases). The CDR3 is made up of 15 amino acids. The germline V gene encodes CDR1 SGHAT and CDR2 FQNNGV. V lost 3 bases, J lost 4 bases, and 13 bases lay in between. Here the CDR3 DNA reads TGTGCCAGCAGCTTCGGACAGAATCTCGGAAACACCATATATTTT. It codes for CASSFGQNLGNTIYF.

This clone has only one observation. J is TRBJ1-6 and V is TRBV9; 9 bases agree with TRBD1. Germline CDR1 reads SGDLS; CDR2 reads YYNGEE. The V gene end was trimmed by 4 bases and the J gene end by 5 bases; junction bases not matched to a gene: 4. The CDR3 is 15 residues long. CDR3 residues: CASSPRQGDNSPLHF. As DNA, the CDR3 is TGTGCCAGCAGCCCACGACAGGGGGATAATTCACCCCTCCACTTT.

The V gene is TRBV3-1 (or the pseudogene TRBV3-2), the J gene TRBJ2-3; a possible D gene is TRBD2 (7 bases). The germline V and J ends were trimmed by 4 bases and 5 bases, with 19 bases remaining between them. CDR1 is LGHDT, CDR2 YNNKEL, per germline (reference sequence). The CDR3 spans 16 residues. Written as DNA, the CDR3 is TGTGCCAGCAGCCCAAGGGAGGGGGGCCGTGGAGATACGCAGTATTTT. As protein: CASSPREGGRGDTQYF.

The gene calls are TRBV29-1 and TRBJ2-1, with D tentatively TRBD2 (5 bases). Deletions cut 4 bases from V and 4 bases from J, with 20 bases between. The germline V gene encodes CDR1 SQVTM and CDR2 ANQGSEA. The CDR3 contains 16 residues. In nucleotides, the CDR3 is TGCAGCGTTGGGGGTACTGGGAAGGGAGCTTACAATGAGCAGTTCTTC. It encodes CSVGGTGKGAYNEQFF.

The rearrangement uses TRBV7-9 and TRBJ2-3; D is possibly TRBD1 (5 bases). The V and J ends lost 3 bases and 3 bases respectively, with 7 bases between them. Germline V gene sequence: CDR1 SEHNR, CDR2 FQNEAQ (reference sequence). There are 13 residues in the CDR3. CDR3 residues: CASSFRQTDTQYF. CDR3 coding DNA: TGTGCCAGCAGCTTTCGACAGACAGATACGCAGTATTTT.

The chain couples TRBV10-1 to TRBJ1-1; TRBD1 matches at 10 bases. J was trimmed by 6 bases and V by 2 bases; bases with no gene match: 6. The germline CDR1 and CDR2 sequences are WNHNN and SYGVQD (reference sequence). The CDR3 loop spans 15 amino acids. In DNA form, the CDR3 reads TGCGCCAGCAGTGAGAGAGGGACAGGGGTCGCTGAAGCTTTCTTT. This gives the protein CASSERGTGVAEAFF.

This clone occurred a few times. The rearrangement links TRBV4-2 to TRBJ2-7; 10 nucleotides agree with TRBD1. CDR1 is LGHNA and CDR2 is YNFKEQ in the germline V gene. Unmatched junction bases numbered 2, after V lost 0 bases and J lost 3 bases. The CDR3 contains 15 residues. The CDR3 reads CASSQDRTGGYEQYF. The CDR3 region has the DNA TGTGCCAGCAGCCAAGATAGGACAGGGGGCTACGAGCAGTACTTC.

The chain links TRBV28 to TRBJ1-1; D remains ambiguous. Germline V gene lookup returns CDR1 MDHEN and CDR2 SYDVKM. The V end was cut by 4 bases, the J end by 4 bases, with 10 bases between. The CDR3 has 13 residues. The CDR3 sequence is CASSSEIGTEAFF. The CDR3 DNA reads TGTGCCAGCAGTTCCGAGATCGGCACTGAAGCTTTCTTT.

The genes are TRBV7-2 and TRBJ1-6; 7 bases agree with TRBD1. CDR3 length: 14 amino acids. The germline V gene encodes CDR1 SGHTA and CDR2 FQGNSA. Trimming removed 2 bases from V and 7 bases from J; junction bases left unmatched: 2. The CDR3 protein is CASSLRQGNSPLHF. DNA for the CDR3: TGTGCCAGCAGCTTACGACAGGGAAATTCACCCCTCCACTTT.

This clone is a singleton in its sample. The chain's CDR3 is CASGGEIQPQHF. The CDR3 nucleotides are TGTGCCAGCGGGGGAGAGATTCAGCCCCAGCATTTT. The gene calls are TRBV19 and TRBJ1-5; D perhaps matches TRBD1 (5 bases). Germline lookup yields CDR1 LNHDA and CDR2 SQIVND (reference sequence). V lost 9 bases and J 6 bases, leaving 12 bases between the germline ends. The CDR3 has 12 residues.

The chain is built from TRBV7-9 and TRBJ2-1; D might be TRBD2 (5 bases). Germline CDR1 and CDR2: SEHNR and FQNEAQ (reference sequence). The CDR3 length is 15 residues. The V gene lost 1 base and the J gene lost 5 bases, with 12 bases spanning the gap. The CDR3 nucleotides read TGTGCCAGCAGCTTAGAGAGCTTAGCGAACAATGAGCAGTTCTTC. As protein: CASSLESLANNEQFF. Full variable domain (remainder filled in from reference TRBV7-9 and TRBJ2-1): DTGVSQNPRHKITKRGQNVTFRCDPISEHNRLYWYRQTLGQGPEFLTYFQNEAQLEKSRLLSDRFSAERPKGSFSTLEIQRTEQGDSAMYLCASSLESLANNEQFFGPGTRLTVL.

The J gene is TRBJ2-2, the V gene TRBV4-3; TRBD2 aligns across 11 bases. The J segment lost 5 bases and the V segment lost 1 base, leaving 0 bases of the junction unmatched. The CDR3 extends over 15 amino acids. CDR1 and CDR2 (germline): LGHNA, YSLEER. CDR3 loop: CASSQGLAGTGELFF. CDR3 sequence (DNA): TGCGCCAGCAGCCAAGGACTAGCGGGGACCGGGGAGCTGTTTTTT.

The V and J genes are TRBV3-1 (or the pseudogene TRBV3-2) and TRBJ2-3; 9 nucleotides match TRBD1. Per the germline V gene, CDR1 is LGHDT and CDR2 is YNNKEL (reference sequence). Germline trimming cut 7 bases from V and 5 bases from J; bases unmatched to any gene: 7. This CDR3 region has 14 residues. The CDR3 protein is CASTLQGAQDTQYF. CDR3 bases: TGTGCCAGCACCTTACAGGGGGCACAAGATACGCAGTATTTT.

The chain uses TRBV10-3 and TRBJ1-1; 7 bases match TRBD1. Germline CDR1 reads ENHRY; CDR2 reads SYGVKD. The CDR3 length is 14 residues. V lost 6 bases to trimming and J lost 9 bases; unmatched junction nucleotides: 13. Here the CDR3 reads CAIRDRDGVEKAFF. The CDR3, as DNA: TGTGCCATCAGAGACAGGGACGGGGTCGAGAAAGCTTTCTTT.

The rearrangement joins TRBV18 to TRBJ2-3; weak D call: TRBD1 (5 bases). The CDR3 is 12 residues long. The germline gives CDR1 KGHSH, CDR2 LQKENI. Trimming stripped 3 bases from V and 6 bases from J, with 7 bases between. The CDR3 coding sequence is TGTGCCAGCTCACCGGCAGGGGATACGCAGTATTTT. It encodes CASSPAGDTQYF.

The CDR3 coding sequence is TGTGCCAGCAGTGCTTTGGGGGGTCCGAACACTGAAGCTTTCTTT. It specifies CASSALGGPNTEAFF. This chain joins TRBV2 and TRBJ1-1, with D perhaps TRBD1 (5 bases). CDR1 is SNHLY, CDR2 FYNNEI, per germline. The ends were cut back, 4 bases at V and 1 base at J, with 13 bases in the middle. CDR3 length equals 15 residues. The variable domain in full, completed from reference TRBV2 and TRBJ1-1, reads EPEVTQTPSHQVTQMGQEVILRCVPISNHLYFYWYRQILGQKVEFLVSFYNNEISEKSEIFDDQFSVERPDGSNFTLKIRSTKLEDSAMYFCASSALGGPNTEAFFGQGTRLTVV.

The rearrangement links TRBV14 to TRBJ1-5, with D hard to call. CDR3 length: 13 residues. Germline CDR1 is SGHDN and CDR2 is FVKESK. The V and J ends lost 4 bases and 3 bases respectively, with 7 bases between them. This CDR3 reads CASSPRDNQPQHF. CDR3 DNA sequence: TGTGCCAGCAGCCCCCGGGACAATCAGCCCCAGCATTTT.

The J gene is TRBJ1-2, the V gene TRBV5-1; D possibly corresponds to TRBD1 (5 bases). Trimming took off 3 bases at V and 3 bases at J, with 12 bases between the two ends. The CDR3 is 14 residues long. Germline-derived CDR1 and CDR2 are SGHRS and YFSETQ. CDR3 in DNA: TGCGCCAGCAGCTCAAACAGGTTGGACTATGGCTACACCTTC. Its translation is CASSSNRLDYGYTF.

In DNA form, the CDR3 reads TGTGCCAGCAGCTTCGGACAGGGAGATTCACCCCTCCACTTT. Translation gives CASSFGQGDSPLHF. J is TRBJ1-6 and V is TRBV5-5; 8 nucleotides align to TRBD1. Losses at the gene ends were 2 bases for V and 8 bases for J; bases not matched to a gene: 3. The CDR3 sequence is 14 residues long. The V gene's germline CDR1 is SGHKS and CDR2 YYEKEE (reference sequence). Using reference TRBV5-5 and TRBJ1-6 for the parts outside the CDR3, the full variable domain is DAGVTQSPTHLIKTRGQQVTLRCSPISGHKSVSWYQQVLGQGPQFIFQYYEKEERGRGNFPDRFSARQFPNYSSELNVNALLLGDSALYLCASSFGQGDSPLHFGNGTRLTVT.